These T cell receptor beta chains were read from a single sample in a study of CD8 T cells in Susac syndrome. A single record per CDR3 protein comes from TCRdb applying MiXCR to the immunoSEQ multiplex PCR reads. Of around 150,000 distinct CDR3 sequences in the sample, 94% were seen once. Input material: CD8+ T cells from PBMCs. The receptors here all came from a human donor in good health. Both conserved end residues are part of each CDR3. Each record gives: J gene, D gene, V gene, clone size, CDR3 DNA, CDR3 protein. D genes are given only for firm matches. Clone size is stated in some rows and not others, as once, few, many or a class when expanded.

TRBJ2-3	-	TRBV5-1	-	TGCGCCAGCAGCTTTGATACAGATACGCAGTATTTT	CASSFDTDTQYF
TRBJ1-2	TRBD1	TRBV7-9	-	TGTGCCAGCGAGACAGGGGCTGGCTACACCTTC	CASETGAGYTF
TRBJ1-5	-	TRBV6-5	few	TGTGCCAGCAGTATCAGCAATCAGCCCCAGCATTTT	CASSISNQPQHF
TRBJ2-7	-	TRBV20-1	-	TGCAGTGCTAGAGATCTCGGCAGCTCCTACGAGCAGTACTTC	CSARDLGSSYEQYF
TRBJ2-3	-	TRBV28	-	TGTGCCAGCCACCTTTCCCCAGGCGATCCCACAGATACGCAGTATTTT	CASHLSPGDPTDTQYF
TRBJ2-7	-	TRBV20-1	-	TGCAGTGCTAGGGGGCAGTTGGAGCAGTACTTC	CSARGQLEQYF
TRBJ1-2	-	TRBV29-1	-	TGCAGCGCGCCCCTATGGTCGGGTGGCTACACCTTC	CSAPLWSGGYTF
TRBJ2-1	TRBD2	TRBV4-3	-	TGCGCCAGCAGCCTAATGACTAGCGGGGTATGGGATGAGCAGTTCTTC	CASSLMTSGVWDEQFF
TRBJ1-2	TRBD1	TRBV19	-	TGTGCCAGTGGAACGGGACAGTCTCAACACTATGGCTACACCTTC	CASGTGQSQHYGYTF
TRBJ1-5	-	TRBV7-9	-	TGTGCCAGCAGCTTAGAGGGGGATCCGCCCCAGCATTTT	CASSLEGDPPQHF
TRBJ2-3	TRBD2	TRBV28	-	TGTGCCAGCAGTGGACTAGCGGGCACAACCTCTAGCACAGATACGCAGTATTTT	CASSGLAGTTSSTDTQYF
TRBJ2-7	TRBD2	TRBV7-9	-	TGTGCCAGCAGCTTACTAGCGGCCTACGAGCAGTACTTC	CASSLLAAYEQYF
TRBJ1-4	TRBD1	TRBV4-2	-	TGTGCCAGCAGCCAAGAAGTACAGGGGGGCGAAAAACTGTTTTTT	CASSQEVQGGEKLFF
TRBJ2-2	TRBD2	TRBV7-2	-	TGTGCCAGCAGCTTAGTGGGACTAGCGAACACCGGGGAGCTGTTTTTT	CASSLVGLANTGELFF
TRBJ1-1	-	TRBV6-2/TRBV6-3	-	TGTGCCAGCAGCTCCAGGACAGTGAACACTGAAGCTTTCTTT	CASSSRTVNTEAFF
TRBJ1-2	-	TRBV29-1	-	TGCAGCGTTGAGGAGGCGGACCACTATGGCTACACCTTC	CSVEEADHYGYTF
TRBJ1-2	TRBD1	TRBV7-9	-	TGTGCCAGCAGCTTAACTGAGGGGACAGTCGGCTACACCTTC	CASSLTEGTVGYTF